One sample yielded the 31 T cell receptor beta chains listed below, sequenced in a study of Ad26.COV2.S vaccination and SARS-CoV-2 variants (dated by TCRdb to the early 2020s). To prepare the library, the immunoSEQ multiplex PCR assay was applied. Held by TCRdb, this immuneACCESS table contains in-frame sequences only and omits some clones. Under half of the omission traces to an unresolved V gene where checked; the cause of the rest is unknown. The sample contains some 480,000 clones, approximately 88% of them found a single time. The ten largest clones capture roughly 12% of the sample. According to the study, the label for this sample's treatment or condition signals: roughly 20 received Ad26.COV2.S at low or high dose, single or two shots; 5 received placebo; per-sample allocation not given. For vaccine and placebo recipients, repertoires were sequenced using samples collected on day 63 after the first injection.

The input for sequencing was peripheral blood, taken in a trial of Ad26.COV2.S vaccine versus placebo. These receptors were collected from a person aged 18-60 years who received the Ad26.COV2.S COVID-19 vaccine or a placebo.

The chain joins TRBV6-5 to TRBJ2-2, with D perhaps TRBD1 or TRBD2 (5 bases each). The ends were cut back, 8 bases at V and 7 bases at J, with 8 bases in the middle. The CDR3 is 11 residues long. CDR1 is MNHEY and CDR2 is SVGAGI in the germline V gene. The CDR3 DNA reads as TGTGCCAGCTGGGACGTCGGGGAGCTGTTTTTT. This codes for CASWDVGELFF.

The genes are TRBV3-1 (or the pseudogene TRBV3-2) and TRBJ1-2, with D maybe TRBD1 (5 bases). The CDR3 is 13 amino acids. Trimming took 1 base from V and 8 from J, leaving 11 bases between them. In germline, CDR1 is LGHDT, CDR2 YNNKEL (reference sequence). The CDR3 region has the DNA TGTGCCAGCAGCCAAGCGACAGAACCCGGCTACACCTTC. It specifies CASSQATEPGYTF.

The chain recombines TRBV10-2 with TRBJ1-2; D is ambiguous. V gave up 5 bases and J gave up 6 bases, with 16 bases separating them. This CDR3 has 14 amino acids. Per the germline V gene, CDR1 is WSHSY and CDR2 is SAAADI. The CDR3 region has the DNA TGCGCCAGCAGTTTCCAGGCCGCCGGTGATGGCTACACCTTC. Translating gives CASSFQAAGDGYTF.

The chain carries TRBV7-2 and TRBJ1-2, with a possible D match to TRBD1 (6 bases). V lost 11 bases and J lost 3, with 22 bases in between. Germline loops: CDR1 SGHTA, CDR2 FQGNSA. The CDR3 is 15 residues long. The CDR3 nucleotides read TGTGCCTCCCGACAGGCCCCTTCCGTAGACTATGGCTACACCTTC. Translating gives CASRQAPSVDYGYTF. The full variable domain, its missing parts supplied by reference TRBV7-2 and TRBJ1-2, is GAGVSQSPSNKVTEKGKDVELRCDPISGHTALYWYRQSLGQGLEFLIYFQGNSAPDKSGLPSDRFSAERTGGSVSTLTIQRTQQEDSAVYLCASRQAPSVDYGYTFGSGTRLTVV.

This chain joins TRBV7-2 and TRBJ2-4; D is possibly TRBD1 (7 bases). CDR3 size: 14 residues. Germline values: CDR1 SGHTA, CDR2 FQGNSA. Trimming removed 5 bases from V and 5 bases from J, with 13 bases in between. This chain's CDR3 is CASSAGGSENIQYF. DNA of the CDR3: TGTGCCAGCAGCGCAGGGGGGTCTGAAAACATTCAGTACTTC.

V usage is TRBV4-2 and J usage is TRBJ2-7; 7 bases line up with TRBD2. The germline gives CDR1 LGHNA, CDR2 YNFKEQ. J gave up 2 bases and V 1 base, and 2 bases lay outside the gene matches. CDR3 length: 14 residues. DNA for the CDR3: TGTGCCAGCAGCCAAGTTGCGGGAGCCTACGAGCAGTACTTC. This gives the protein CASSQVAGAYEQYF.

The chain carries TRBV7-2 and TRBJ2-3, with D possibly being TRBD1 or TRBD2 (5 bases each). The CDR3 extends over 13 amino acids. Looked up from germline, CDR1 is SGHTA and CDR2 is FQGNSA. The ends were cut back, 5 bases at V and 3 bases at J, with 9 bases in the middle. The chain's CDR3 is CASSQGPTDTQYF. The CDR3 DNA follows: TGTGCCAGCAGCCAGGGACCTACAGATACGCAGTATTTT.

This sequence joins TRBV4-1 and TRBJ2-1; 10 bases match TRBD2. The length of the CDR3 is 15 residues. V shed 6 bases, J shed 9 bases, and the junction held 11 bases outside the gene matches. Germline loops: CDR1 MGHRA, CDR2 YSYEKL. CDR3 in amino acids: CASRKREGPDGEQFF. The CDR3, as DNA: TGCGCCAGCAGGAAGCGGGAGGGCCCCGACGGTGAGCAGTTCTTC.

The chain recombines TRBV6-6 with TRBJ1-2; possibly TRBD1 for D (5 bases). Deletions cut 10 bases from V and 5 bases from J, with 11 bases between. The CDR3 is 11 residues long. CDR1 and CDR2 (germline): MNHNY, SVGAGI (reference sequence). CDR3 residues: CANGGVYGYTF. CDR3 nucleotide sequence: TGTGCCAATGGGGGGGTTTATGGCTACACCTTC.

The chain employs TRBV4-1 and TRBJ2-3, with D maybe TRBD1 (5 bases). CDR3 length equals 14 residues. Per germline, CDR1 MGHRA and CDR2 YSYEKL. Trimming pared 3 bases from V and 5 bases from J, leaving 12 bases between. The CDR3 loop is CASSHLQDKDTQYF. In DNA form, the CDR3 reads TGCGCCAGCAGCCACCTGCAGGACAAAGATACGCAGTATTTT.

V usage is TRBV19 and J usage is TRBJ1-1; D not resolved. Germline V CDR1 and CDR2: LNHDA, SQIVND (reference sequence). Trimming shortened V by 3 bases and J by 0 bases, and 11 bases separated the two germline ends. The CDR3 spans 15 residues. The CDR3 protein is CASSIVGPLNTEAFF. CDR3 DNA sequence: TGTGCCAGTAGTATCGTTGGGCCACTGAACACTGAAGCTTTCTTT.

The V and J genes are TRBV10-3 and TRBJ2-7; TRBD1 aligns across 11 bases. Trimming took 5 bases from V and 5 from J; bases not matched to a gene: 5. The CDR3 runs 14 residues. Germline V gene lookup returns CDR1 ENHRY and CDR2 SYGVKD. The CDR3 DNA sequence: TGTGCCATCAGTTGGGACAGGGGGTACGACGAGCAGTACTTC. Translated, it gives CAISWDRGYDEQYF.

The gene calls are TRBV7-8 and TRBJ1-2, with 7 bases lining up with TRBD1. CDR1 and CDR2 from the germline V gene are SGHVS and FQNEAQ. The ends lost 5 bases at V and 4 bases at J; junction bases unmatched: 10. The CDR3 covers 15 residues. The CDR3 DNA reads TGTGCCAGCAGCCCGAGGACAGGCCCACTCTATGGCTACACCTTC. Translating it yields CASSPRTGPLYGYTF. The full variable domain, with the rest looked up from reference TRBV7-8 and TRBJ1-2, is GAGVSQSPRYKVAKRGQDVALRCDPISGHVSLFWYQQALGQGPEFLTYFQNEAQLDKSGLPSDRFFAERPEGSVSTLKIQRTQQEDSAVYLCASSPRTGPLYGYTFGSGTRLTVV.

The chain joins TRBV12-3 or TRBV12-4 to TRBJ1-1; D is unresolved. V lost 2 bases and J lost 6, with 7 bases in between. This CDR3 is built from 12 residues. The chain's CDR3 is CASSLNGAEAFF. CDR3 bases: TGTGCCAGCAGTTTAAATGGGGCTGAAGCTTTCTTT.

The J gene is TRBJ2-1, the V gene TRBV3-1 (or the pseudogene TRBV3-2); possibly TRBD2 for D (6 bases). Germline V CDR1 and CDR2: LGHDT, YNNKEL (reference sequence). The CDR3 is 13 residues long. V gave up 1 base and J gave up 8 bases, with 9 bases separating them. CDR3 nucleotide sequence: TGTGCCAGCAGCCAAGGATGGAGGGATGAGCAGTTCTTC. Translation gives CASSQGWRDEQFF.

The chain uses TRBV2 and TRBJ2-5, with TRBD2 identical over 7 bases. Germline trimming cut 8 bases from V and 6 bases from J; bases unmatched to any gene: 12. The CDR3 consists of 14 residues. CDR1 and CDR2 (germline): SNHLY, FYNNEI. The CDR3 here is CASLMGGLSQTQYF. CDR3 nucleotides: TGTGCCAGCTTGATGGGAGGGCTCTCTCAGACCCAGTACTTC.

This chain connects TRBV7-9 to TRBJ2-3, with 7 bases identical to TRBD2. Germline trimming cut 5 bases from V and 6 bases from J; bases unmatched to any gene: 5. The length of the CDR3 is 13 residues. Germline V gene data show CDR1 as SEHNR and CDR2 as FQNEAQ (reference sequence). CDR3 DNA: TGTGCCAGCAGCCCCGGACTAGTTGATACGCAGTATTTT. Residues: CASSPGLVDTQYF.

This chain connects TRBV11-1 to TRBJ1-2; D unresolved. Deletions cut 5 bases from V and 8 bases from J, with 15 bases between. Germline loops: CDR1 SGHAT, CDR2 FQDESV (reference sequence). The CDR3 runs to 13 residues. This CDR3 is CASSLDSLLGYTF. CDR3 coding DNA: TGTGCCAGCAGCCTTGACTCCCTTTTGGGCTACACCTTC.

Of note for this clone: Other DNA sequences in this specimen translate into the identical CDR3. CDR3 protein: CAWSVGGSQETQYF. In DNA form, the CDR3 reads TGTGCCTGGAGTGTAGGCGGATCACAAGAGACCCAGTACTTC. The gene calls are TRBV30 and TRBJ2-5; D gene uncertain. The V gene's germline CDR1 is GTSNPN and CDR2 SVGIG (reference sequence). The CDR3 sequence is 14 residues long. Trimming shortened V by 0 bases and J by 2 bases, and 10 bases separated the two germline ends.

V is TRBV24-1 and J is TRBJ1-5; D gene unclear. CDR3 size: 14 residues. V gave up 9 bases and J gave up 9 bases, with 20 bases separating them. Germline values: CDR1 KGHDR, CDR2 SFDVKD. Here the CDR3 DNA reads TGTGCCACCCGAGCATCAGGAGATTCTGCGCCCCAGCATTTT. Its translation: CATRASGDSAPQHF.

The chain couples TRBV7-3 to TRBJ2-1; the D call may be TRBD1 or TRBD2 (5 bases each). The V end was cut by 5 bases, the J end by 7 bases, with 18 bases between. The CDR3 loop spans 15 amino acids. Germline lookup yields CDR1 SGHTA and CDR2 FQGTGA. CDR3: CASSAPGRARNEQFF. CDR3 coding DNA: TGTGCCAGCAGCGCACCGGGACGCGCACGAAATGAGCAGTTCTTC.

The chain recombines TRBV6-2 or TRBV6-3 with TRBJ2-7; no firm D call. The length of the CDR3 is 12 residues. Trimming shortened V by 4 bases and J by 5 bases, and 9 bases separated the two germline ends. Germline V gene sequence: CDR1 MNHEY, CDR2 SVGEGT. The CDR3 nucleotides read TGTGCCAGCAGTTTCCCCTTTGACGAGCAGTACTTC. Protein product: CASSFPFDEQYF.

The chain links TRBV6-5 to TRBJ2-5; D remains unclear. V was clipped by 5 bases and J by 0 bases, with 7 bases between them. Germline CDR1 MNHEY, CDR2 SVGAGI. This CDR3 is built from 13 residues. In DNA, the CDR3 is TGTGCCAGCAGTCTAGATTACCAAGAGACCCAGTACTTC. The encoded protein is CASSLDYQETQYF.

This clone was observed a single time. The V and J genes are TRBV10-3 and TRBJ2-3; D unclear. Trimming shortened V by 6 bases and J by 0 bases, and 10 bases separated the two germline ends. This CDR3 spans 14 amino acids. The germline V gene has CDR1 ENHRY and CDR2 SYGVKD. CDR3 in DNA: TGTGCCATCAGCGAAGACCTTAGCACAGATACGCAGTATTTT. Translation gives CAISEDLSTDTQYF.

DNA for the CDR3: TGTGCCAGCAGTTTACGGAGCGACGAGCAGTACTTC. Protein: CASSLRSDEQYF. The chain uses TRBV12-3 or TRBV12-4 and TRBJ2-7; D gene unclear. This CDR3 is 12 amino acids long. V was shortened by 2 bases and J by 5 bases, with 7 bases between the two germline ends.

The gene calls are TRBV3-1 (or the pseudogene TRBV3-2) and TRBJ2-3, with 15 bases lining up with TRBD2. This CDR3 contains 18 residues. From germline, CDR1 is LGHDT and CDR2 YNNKEL (reference sequence). V dropped 0 bases and J dropped 4; count of bases not matched to a gene: 5. This CDR3 is CASSQDRTSGRAPDTQYF. CDR3 in DNA: TGTGCCAGCAGCCAAGACCGGACTAGCGGGAGGGCCCCAGATACGCAGTATTTT.

The V and J genes are TRBV5-8 and TRBJ2-7; D perhaps matches TRBD1 (6 bases). CDR3 size: 15 residues. Germline assignment: CDR1 SGHTS and CDR2 YDEGEE. The germline V and J ends were trimmed by 0 bases and 2 bases, with 12 bases remaining between them. The CDR3 protein is CASSLESDRTYEQYF. The CDR3, as DNA: TGTGCCAGCAGCTTGGAATCAGACAGGACCTACGAGCAGTACTTC.

The rearrangement links TRBV9 to TRBJ2-7; the D gene is possibly TRBD1 (6 bases). V was clipped by 0 bases and J by 0 bases, with 10 bases between them. The CDR3 consists of 15 residues. CDR1 is SGDLS and CDR2 is YYNGEE in the germline V gene. Written as DNA, the CDR3 is TGTGCCAGCAGCGTAGAGCCGACAGGCTCCTACGAGCAGTACTTC. It encodes CASSVEPTGSYEQYF.

This sequence joins TRBV19 and TRBJ2-5, with D tentatively TRBD2 (5 bases). Trimming shortened V by 0 bases and J by 3 bases, and 11 bases separated the two germline ends. The CDR3 spans 15 residues. Germline-derived CDR1 and CDR2 are LNHDA and SQIVND (reference sequence). CDR3 sequence (DNA): TGTGCCAGTAGTATAGACCCGGGATGGGAAGAGACCCAGTACTTC. This codes for CASSIDPGWEETQYF.

CDR3 bases: TGTGCCAGTAGTATCGGGGGCTCCCAAAGATCGGTCACGCAGTTCTTC. This codes for CASSIGGSQRSVTQFF. The chain combines TRBV19 with TRBJ2-1; possibly TRBD1 or TRBD2 for D (6 bases each). V was pared by 3 bases and J by 12 bases, with 24 bases between. The germline gives CDR1 LNHDA, CDR2 SQIVND (reference sequence). This CDR3 has 16 amino acids.

J is TRBJ2-4 and V is TRBV19; D may be TRBD1 (5 bases). The CDR3 has 11 amino acids. The germline V gene encodes CDR1 LNHDA and CDR2 SQIVND (reference sequence). V was cut by 5 bases and J by 10 bases, with 9 bases left in between. CDR3 in amino acids: CASSSRQIQYF. The CDR3 DNA follows: TGTGCCAGTAGTTCCCGACAGATTCAGTACTTC.